This TCR beta chain was found in a study of T-cell memory formation after mild COVID-19 (dated by TCRdb to the early 2020s). Regarding the research as a whole: TCR sequence clusters from the two donors were found to be largely donor specific. The cohort was made up of two young adult volunteers, one female and one male, who were previously healthy. In a couple of donors, T-cell clones that expanded and contracted after mild COVID-19 were tracked by sequencing TCRalpha and TCRbeta repertoires over time. General conclusions and limits of the study: The study included only two mild cases, and larger cohorts that include severe cases with pre-infection samples were judged to be necessary. The detection of some responding clones in pre-infection memory suggests that pre-existing cross-reactive memory T cells joined the SARS-CoV-2 response. SARS-CoV-2 specificity of the second-wave clones peaking on day 37 was not confirmed. Clones contracting from day 15 to 85 had balanced CD4/CD8 phenotypes, while a second wave expanding from day 15 to 37 was biased towards CD4+. Contracting CD4+ clones were located mainly in the CM and EM memory subsets, whereas CD8+ clones were found to be enriched in EMRA.

PBMCs were isolated by Ficoll-Paque density gradient centrifugation. The run used an Illumina NovaSeq 6000. Using 5'RACE with constant-segment primers, TCRalpha and TCRbeta cDNA libraries were constructed, with sample barcodes and unique molecular identifiers added in the process. RNA was extracted from every sample with Trizol reagent. Amplification of the libraries took two PCR steps, and the second step added a second sample barcode plus Illumina TruSeq adapters. Libraries were sequenced on an Illumina NovaSeq with 2 x 150 bp paired-end reads. The original pipeline was this. With migec v1.2.7, reads were demultiplexed and then collapsed into UMI-guided consensus sequences. With mixcr v2.1.11, UMI consensuses were aligned to TRA and TRB V and J templates and assembled into clonotypes. Expanded or contracted clonotypes were those called significant by both edgeR and NoisET, with noise models trained on biological replicates. For edgeR calls, the thresholds were a false discovery rate-adjusted p below 0.01 and a log2 fold-change of 1. As an exploratory analysis of dynamics, max-normalized trajectories of the 1000 most abundant clonotypes were examined by PCA with hierarchical clustering. Each responding clone was given a CD4 or CD8 phenotype based on the CD4+ and CD8+ repertoires, which had been sequenced separately. TCRdb passed the public sequencing reads through fastp at Q25 and MiXCR, retaining productive beta sequences. Each entry merges the rows of one CDR3 protein and shows their most common DNA and genes. These V and J calls are TCRdb output, not the study's own analysis. The sample has about 400,000 distinct CDR3 sequences on record, about 17% of them singletons. The ten largest clones capture roughly a fifth of the sample.

A note on this clonotype: There is no known antigen for this receptor. There are no base qualities to consult, and no much larger clone falls within one base.

The clonotype was recovered from a man aged 18 to 29 who had mild COVID-19 (a few samples of this study predate the infection). The sample titles of this study are shuffled in the database, so cell type and time point are left out; the donor was told from shared clones. Sequencing was performed on PBMCs or a T cell subset sorted from them (not recorded which).

The CDR3 region: CASSFLNIQYF. The DNA reads TGCGCCAGCAGCTTCCTAAACATTCAGTACTTC. The V and J genes are TRBV5-1 and TRBJ2-4, with no D gene named confidently. The germline V gene yields SGHRS for CDR1 and YFSETQ for CDR2. V is pared back by 2 bases and J by 6 bases, with 3 bases lying between the germline termini. Counted from cysteine to phenylalanine, this CDR3 has 11 amino acids. Just CDR3 DNA is preserved here, 33 bases in frame from base 1. With all but the CDR3 taken from the reference TRBV5-1 and TRBJ2-4 genes, the full variable domain is: KAGVTQTPRYLIKTRGQQVTLSCSPISGHRSVSWYQQTPGQGLQFLFEYFSETQRNKGNFPGRFSGRQFSNSRSEMNVSTLELGDSALYLCASSFLNIQYFGAGTRLSVL.